The T cell receptor (beta chain) described here comes from a study of blood T cell repertoires in COVID-19. For the study at large: Samples taken during acute and convalescent COVID-19 were collected in the United States, Italy and Spain. Sample material is recorded as cDNA or gDNA derived from T cells, B-cell-depleted T cells, or PBMCs.

As processed by the authors: Estimates of nucleated cell counts were drawn from the amplification of reference gene primers. Repertoires were generated with immunoSEQ multiplex PCR, while TCRdb's copy carries only in-frame clones and drops some. V and J calls and clone size are copied from that table; D and trimming were computed from the DNA. In the table there are 15,000 to 17,000 clones, under 85% of which are singletons. From germline, CDR1 is SEHNR and CDR2 FQNEAQ (reference sequence). Deletions cut 5 bases from V and 3 bases from J, with 16 bases between. There are 15 residues in the CDR3. This clonotype was sampled from a man in his sixties or seventies with active or convalescent COVID-19. V gene TRBV7-9 combines with J gene TRBJ1-1; D may be TRBD1 (6 bases). Sequenced sample: peripheral blood. DNA of the CDR3: TGTGCCAGCAGCCCCTCCGGCAGGGGAGACACTGAAGCTTTCTTT. It encodes CASSPSGRGDTEAFF.